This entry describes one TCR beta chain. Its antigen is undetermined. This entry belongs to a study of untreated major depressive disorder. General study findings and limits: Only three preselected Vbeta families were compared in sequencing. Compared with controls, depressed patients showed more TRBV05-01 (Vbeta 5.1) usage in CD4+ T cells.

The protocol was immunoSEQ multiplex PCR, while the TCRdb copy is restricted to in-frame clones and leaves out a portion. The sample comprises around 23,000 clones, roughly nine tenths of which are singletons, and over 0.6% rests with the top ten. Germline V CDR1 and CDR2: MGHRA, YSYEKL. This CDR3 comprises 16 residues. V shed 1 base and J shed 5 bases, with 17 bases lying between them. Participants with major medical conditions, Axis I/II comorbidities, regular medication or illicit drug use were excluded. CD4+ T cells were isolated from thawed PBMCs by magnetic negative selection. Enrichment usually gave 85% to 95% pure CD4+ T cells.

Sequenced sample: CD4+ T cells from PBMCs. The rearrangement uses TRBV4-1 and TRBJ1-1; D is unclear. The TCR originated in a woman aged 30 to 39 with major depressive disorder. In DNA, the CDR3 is TGCGCCAGCAGCCAAGGGACTTATTCCTTGGGAACTGAAGCTTTCTTT. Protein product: CASSQGTYSLGTEAFF.